These 28 T cell receptor beta chains were sequenced from one sample in a study of graft-versus-host responses after intestinal transplantation. Clones were sequenced by immunoSEQ multiplex PCR, and TCRdb holds only the in-frame ones, with some missing. The data contain about 97,000 clones, 80% to 95% of them singletons. Source: PBMCs, taken about 460 days after intestinal transplant. These receptors were obtained from a human patient who received an intestinal transplant, so some T cells may come from the graft donor.

J is TRBJ1-5 and V is TRBV18, with D unclear. The V end lost 3 bases, the J end lost 5 bases, and 8 bases lay between the germline ends. Germline V gene sequence: CDR1 KGHSH, CDR2 LQKENI. CDR3 length: 13 amino acids. CDR3 coding DNA: TGTGCCAGCTCACCGGGTATGGATCAGCCCCAGCATTTT. Translation: CASSPGMDQPQHF.

The chain joins TRBV5-4 to TRBJ2-1; D gene unclear. CDR3 length: 15 amino acids. V was pared by 0 bases and J by 8 bases, with 15 bases between. Germline CDR1 and CDR2: SGHNT and YYREEE (reference sequence). CDR3: CASSLVSQKYDEQFF. In DNA, the CDR3 is TGTGCCAGCAGCTTGGTGTCTCAAAAGTACGATGAGCAGTTCTTC. The variable domain in full, with the rest retrieved from reference TRBV5-4 and TRBJ2-1, is ETGVTQSPTHLIKTRGQQVTLRCSSQSGHNTVSWYQQALGQGPQFIFQYYREEENGRGNFPPRFSGLQFPNYSSELNVNALELDDSALYLCASSLVSQKYDEQFFGPGTRLTVL.

This chain connects TRBV2 to TRBJ2-1; tentatively, D is TRBD1 or TRBD2 (5 bases each). This CDR3 is built from 12 residues. Germline assignment: CDR1 SNHLY and CDR2 FYNNEI. Trimming pared 8 bases from V and 6 bases from J, leaving 11 bases between. The CDR3 sequence is CASGGTINEQFF. Here the CDR3 DNA reads TGTGCCAGCGGTGGGACGATCAATGAGCAGTTCTTC.

The chain employs TRBV5-6 and TRBJ2-5, with 9 bases matching TRBD1. The J call is uncertain, as TRBJ2-7 better fits the DNA end. From germline, CDR1 is SGHDT and CDR2 YYEEEE. The CDR3 length is 13 residues. The CDR3 nucleotides read TGTGCCAGCAGCTGGGACAGGGCCAGCGAGCAGTACTTC. It yields the protein CASSWDRASEQYF.

The genes are TRBV23-1 and TRBJ2-3; the match to TRBD1 covers 7 bases. TRBV23-1 is sorted into the ORF group, with uncertain function. With 1 base clipped from V and 5 bases from J, the junction kept 12 bases outside the gene matches. This CDR3 comprises 17 residues. DNA for the CDR3: TGCGCCAGCAGTCAATTCTTTGTCGAGGGGGCAGGAGATACGCAGTATTTT. Protein sequence: CASSQFFVEGAGDTQYF.

The gene calls are TRBV6-1 and TRBJ2-7; 7 bases map to TRBD1. CDR1 is MNHNS, CDR2 SASEGT, per germline. With V trimmed by 6 bases and J by 4 bases, 6 bases remained unmatched. CDR3 length equals 13 residues. The CDR3 nucleotides are TGTGCCAGCAGCCTAACAGGGGAGTACGAGCAGTACTTC. It encodes CASSLTGEYEQYF.

V is TRBV12-5 and J is TRBJ1-1, with D unclear. V gave up 0 bases and J gave up 2 bases, with 7 bases separating them. The germline gives CDR1 LGHNT, CDR2 FRNRAP. The CDR3 runs 14 residues. The CDR3 is CASGLVAGNTEAFF. CDR3 nucleotides: TGTGCTAGTGGTTTGGTGGCGGGAAACACTGAAGCTTTCTTT.

The chain has TRBV19 and TRBJ2-3; D might be TRBD2 (6 bases). Deletions cut 2 bases from V and 4 bases from J, with 10 bases between. The CDR3 runs 14 residues. Germline loops: CDR1 LNHDA, CDR2 SQIVND (reference sequence). The CDR3 loop is CASSIRRDPDTQYF. CDR3 bases: TGTGCCAGTAGTATAAGGAGGGACCCAGATACGCAGTATTTT.

This chain links TRBV6-5 with TRBJ1-1, with 7 bases lining up with TRBD1. The CDR3 runs 13 residues. Looked up from germline, CDR1 is MNHEY and CDR2 is SVGAGI. The trim removed 10 bases at V and 2 bases at J, leaving 7 bases unmatched. The CDR3 protein is CATYRQGNTEAFF. The DNA of the CDR3 is TGTGCCACATACAGACAGGGCAACACTGAAGCTTTCTTT.

The V gene is TRBV7-9, the J gene TRBJ2-1; D unresolved. The CDR3 contains 13 residues. Germline-derived CDR1 and CDR2 are SEHNR and FQNEAQ (reference sequence). Trimming removed 1 base at V and 9 bases at J, with 10 bases between. The CDR3 protein is CASSLVDWGEQFF. CDR3 bases: TGTGCCAGCAGCTTAGTTGATTGGGGTGAGCAGTTCTTC.

The gene calls are TRBV5-4 and TRBJ2-2; D uncertain. V was trimmed by 0 bases and J by 3 bases, leaving 6 bases between them. Per the germline V gene, CDR1 is SGHNT and CDR2 is YYREEE (reference sequence). The CDR3 sequence is 14 residues long. The chain's CDR3 is CASSLDSHTGELFF. The CDR3 region has the DNA TGTGCCAGCAGCTTGGACAGTCACACCGGGGAGCTGTTTTTT.

The chain employs TRBV4-1 and TRBJ1-1; D is uncertain. Germline CDR1 and CDR2: MGHRA and YSYEKL. The V and J ends lost 4 bases and 4 bases respectively, with 10 bases between them. This CDR3 is built from 13 residues. The CDR3 sequence is CASSPREGTEAFF. CDR3 DNA: TGCGCCAGCAGCCCGAGGGAGGGCACTGAAGCTTTCTTT.

Only one count was recorded for this clone. V usage is TRBV5-4 and J usage is TRBJ2-5; no clear D. Germline CDR1 SGHNT, CDR2 YYREEE (reference sequence). The length of the CDR3 is 13 residues. Trimming left V 2 bases short and J 0 bases short, with 5 bases between. The CDR3 coding sequence is TGTGCCAGCAGCTTTCGCGACCAAGAGACCCAGTACTTC. Protein: CASSFRDQETQYF.

The chain has TRBV27 and TRBJ1-1; the D gene is possibly TRBD1 (5 bases). CDR1 MNHEY and CDR2 SMNVEV come from the germline V gene (reference sequence). V dropped 0 bases and J dropped 5 bases, with 7 bases sitting between them. The CDR3 totals 13 residues. As DNA, the CDR3 is TGTGCCAGCAGTTTATCGTGGGGGACTGAAGCTTTCTTT. Translating gives CASSLSWGTEAFF.

The gene calls are TRBV4-1 and TRBJ1-5; D might be TRBD1 (6 bases). Germline-derived CDR1 and CDR2 are MGHRA and YSYEKL. V lost 2 bases and J 0 bases, leaving 14 bases between the germline ends. The CDR3 runs 17 residues. This chain's CDR3 is CASSQRGGGGSNQPQHF. The CDR3 DNA sequence: TGCGCCAGCAGCCAACGAGGGGGGGGCGGTAGCAATCAGCCCCAGCATTTT.

J is TRBJ1-3 and V is TRBV10-2; D is unclear. The CDR3 runs 13 residues. V lost 8 bases to trimming and J lost 0 bases, with 8 bases between them. The germline gives CDR1 WSHSY, CDR2 SAAADI. The chain's CDR3 is CASGQFSGNTIYF. CDR3 bases: TGCGCCAGCGGGCAATTCTCTGGAAACACCATATATTTT.

V is TRBV18 and J is TRBJ2-7; possibly TRBD1 for D (6 bases). From germline, CDR1 is KGHSH and CDR2 LQKENI. The CDR3 runs 14 residues. V was pared by 2 bases and J by 0 bases, with 8 bases between. CDR3 protein: CASSPRTDSYEQYF. DNA of the CDR3: TGTGCCAGCTCACCAAGGACAGACTCCTACGAGCAGTACTTC.

The CDR3 reads CASSIGVNTEAFF. CDR3 sequence (DNA): TGTGCCAGTAGTATCGGAGTGAACACTGAAGCTTTCTTT. The rearrangement uses TRBV19 and TRBJ1-1; D gene unclear. The CDR3 has 13 residues. Trimming removed 3 bases at V and 0 bases at J, with 5 bases between. Germline CDR1 is LNHDA and CDR2 is SQIVND (reference sequence).

The chain uses TRBV19 and TRBJ1-1; D remains ambiguous. The CDR3 has 12 amino acids. Trimming cost V 3 bases and J 11 bases, with 13 bases left between them. CDR1 is LNHDA, CDR2 SQIVND, per germline (reference sequence). CDR3 loop: CASSIGVVDAFF. CDR3 in DNA: TGTGCCAGTAGTATCGGCGTAGTAGATGCTTTCTTT.

The V call is TRBV10-3, the J call TRBJ2-5; D tentatively fits TRBD1 or TRBD2 (5 bases each). The end of the DNA is better explained by TRBJ2-7, so the J call may be wrong. CDR1 ENHRY and CDR2 SYGVKD come from the germline V gene. The CDR3 runs to 13 residues. DNA of the CDR3: TGTGCCATATCACGACCTGGGGGTTACGAGCAGTACTTC. It translates to CAISRPGGYEQYF.

The sample holds one count of this clone. The chain employs TRBV5-1 and TRBJ1-1, with TRBD1 matching over 7 bases. Trimming cost V 5 bases and J 0 bases; bases outside gene matches: 4. This CDR3 is 14 amino acids long. Germline V gene lookup returns CDR1 SGHRS and CDR2 YFSETQ. CDR3 coding DNA: TGCGCCAGCAGGCCGGGACAGCTGAACACTGAAGCTTTCTTT. It translates to CASRPGQLNTEAFF.

A single count supports this clone. The chain carries TRBV6-1 and TRBJ1-2; D might be TRBD1 (6 bases). From germline, CDR1 is MNHNS and CDR2 SASEGT. V shed 6 bases and J shed 4 bases, with 15 bases lying between them. This CDR3 is 14 amino acids long. This chain's CDR3 is CASSRDTGVYGYTF. CDR3 coding DNA: TGTGCCAGCAGCAGGGACACGGGCGTCTATGGCTACACCTTC.

V and J are TRBV10-2 and TRBJ1-2; 8 bases fit TRBD1. Germline-derived CDR1 and CDR2 are WSHSY and SAAADI. The CDR3 loop spans 12 amino acids. Unmatched junction bases numbered 7, after V lost 8 bases and J lost 8 bases. As DNA, the CDR3 is TGCGCCAGCGGGACGACAGGGGTGGGCTACACCTTC. Translated, it gives CASGTTGVGYTF.

V and J are TRBV13 and TRBJ1-1; D ambiguous. Germline CDR1 is PRHDT and CDR2 is FYEKMQ (reference sequence). The V gene lost 4 bases and the J gene lost 6 bases, with 6 bases spanning the gap. The CDR3 length is 11 residues. CDR3 sequence (DNA): TGTGCCAGCAGCTCGTATGCTGAAGCTTTCTTT. Residues: CASSSYAEAFF.

The gene calls are TRBV13 and TRBJ1-5, with D possibly being TRBD1 (6 bases). The length of the CDR3 is 14 residues. Germline V gives CDR1 PRHDT, CDR2 FYEKMQ (reference sequence). V gave up 5 bases and J gave up 2 bases, with 10 bases separating them. The CDR3 nucleotides are TGTGCCAGCAGCCTTTCAGGGGGCAATCAGCCCCAGCATTTT. It codes for CASSLSGGNQPQHF.

This clone was counted once. The J gene is TRBJ1-4, the V gene TRBV5-5; possible D gene TRBD1, 6 bases. Germline CDR1 and CDR2: SGHKS and YYEKEE (reference sequence). V was cut by 5 bases and J by 5 bases, with 13 bases left in between. This CDR3 is built from 14 residues. Here the CDR3 DNA reads TGTGCCAGCAGTCAGGGGCAGTTAAATGAAAAACTGTTTTTT. Its translation: CASSQGQLNEKLFF.

The chain is built from TRBV6-4 and TRBJ1-2; TRBD1 might be the D (5 bases). Germline CDR1 and CDR2: MRHNA and SNTAGT. V dropped 2 bases and J dropped 7 bases, with 17 bases sitting between them. The CDR3 spans 15 residues. CDR3 protein: CASSDDPVGGGGYTF. CDR3 in DNA: TGTGCCAGCAGTGACGACCCCGTGGGGGGGGGTGGCTACACCTTC.

A few counts support this clone. V and J are TRBV4-1 and TRBJ1-1, with D tentatively TRBD1 (6 bases). The V gene's germline CDR1 is MGHRA and CDR2 YSYEKL. There are 16 residues in the CDR3. Trimming left V 0 bases short and J 3 bases short, with 14 bases between. The CDR3 DNA follows: TGCGCCAGCAGCCAAGATAGGGGGGTGGCGGACACTGAAGCTTTCTTT. Translating it yields CASSQDRGVADTEAFF.